This paragraph covers one TCR beta chain sequence. These data originate in a study of cytomegalovirus exposure and HLA in healthy donors. About the research overall: A prior analysis found about 120 million unique TCR beta sequences from 170 million or so T cells.

The primer mix had 60 Vbeta and 13 Jbeta primers. Assay: immunoSEQ multiplex PCR; the TCRdb copy retains only in-frame clones and omits some. Seen here are about 130,000 clones, approximately 70% observed once, and the top ten hold about 2%. J lost 5 bases, V lost 2 bases, and 2 bases had no gene match. CDR1 is MGHDK, CDR2 SYGVNS, per germline. This CDR3 is built from 13 residues. Sequenced: PBMCs. The TCR comes from a woman aged 60-75 years in good health and CMV-seropositive. The chain joins TRBV25-1 to TRBJ1-1; TRBD1 matches 7 bases. The CDR3 coding sequence is TGTGCCAGCAGTGAACCAGGGGGGACTGAAGCTTTCTTT. It is translated as CASSEPGGTEAFF.